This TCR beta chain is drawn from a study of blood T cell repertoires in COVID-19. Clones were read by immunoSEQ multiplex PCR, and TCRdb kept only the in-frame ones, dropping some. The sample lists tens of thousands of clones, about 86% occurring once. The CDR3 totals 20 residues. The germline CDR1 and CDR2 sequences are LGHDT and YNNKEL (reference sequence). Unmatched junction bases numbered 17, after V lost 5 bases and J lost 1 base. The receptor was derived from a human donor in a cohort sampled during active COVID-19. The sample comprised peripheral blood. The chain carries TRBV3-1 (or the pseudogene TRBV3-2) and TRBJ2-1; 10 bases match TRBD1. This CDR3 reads CASSDRDRGTRGVSYNEQFF. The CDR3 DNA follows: TGTGCCAGCAGCGACCGGGACAGGGGAACGCGCGGGGTATCCTACAATGAGCAGTTCTTC.